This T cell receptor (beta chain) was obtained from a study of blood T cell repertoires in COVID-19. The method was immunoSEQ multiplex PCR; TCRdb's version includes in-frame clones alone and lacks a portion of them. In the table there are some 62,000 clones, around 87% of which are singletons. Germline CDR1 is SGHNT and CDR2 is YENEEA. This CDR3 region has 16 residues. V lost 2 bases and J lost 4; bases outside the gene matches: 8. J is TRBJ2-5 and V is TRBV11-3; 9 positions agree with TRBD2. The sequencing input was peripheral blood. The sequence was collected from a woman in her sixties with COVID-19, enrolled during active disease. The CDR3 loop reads CASSLTLAGIGETQYF. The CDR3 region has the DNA TGTGCCAGCAGCTTAACTCTAGCGGGAATCGGAGAGACCCAGTACTTC.